A selection of T cell receptor beta chains follows, all from one sample in a study of technical replicates of blood from a few donors. Generated by immunoSEQ multiplex PCR, the TCRdb table keeps only in-frame clones and is missing some. Altogether more than 65,000 clones are present, around 97% being singletons, with the ten largest covering around 0.3%. Sequencing used T cells isolated from PBMCs. All receptors come from a human donor in good health. Each CDR3 is given with its conserved first and last residue. D genes are given only for firm matches.

d_gene	v_gene	j_gene	CDR3aa	CDR3nt
NA	TRBV4-3	TRBJ1-2	CASSQDTPGGGDYGYTF	TGCGCCAGCAGCCAAGACACCCCTGGGGGCGGCGACTATGGCTACACCTTC
NA	TRBV28	TRBJ2-1	CATRLLFEQFF	TGTGCCACCCGGTTACTTTTTGAGCAGTTCTTC
NA	TRBV5-1	TRBJ2-7	CASSLFSGSYEQYF	TGCGCCAGCAGCTTGTTTAGCGGAAGCTACGAGCAGTACTTC
NA	TRBV28	TRBJ2-1	CASSFSQGPSEQFF	TGTGCCAGCAGTTTTTCTCAGGGCCCAAGTGAGCAGTTCTTC
NA	TRBV27	TRBJ2-5	CASSLWKAETQYF	TGTGCCAGCAGTTTATGGAAAGCGGAGACCCAGTACTTC
NA	TRBV11-2	TRBJ2-7	CASSFPGGSSYEQYF	TGTGCCAGCAGCTTCCCCGGCGGTTCATCCTACGAGCAGTACTTC
TRBD1	TRBV29-1	TRBJ2-7	CSLDRFYEQYF	TGCAGCTTGGACAGGTTCTACGAGCAGTACTTC
TRBD2	TRBV7-9	TRBJ2-7	CASSPVLASTYEQYF	TGTGCCAGCAGCCCCGTACTAGCGTCTACCTACGAGCAGTACTTC
NA	TRBV5-4	TRBJ2-2	CASSPELTGSDTGELFF	TGTGCCAGCAGCCCCGAATTGACAGGATCGGACACCGGGGAGCTGTTTTTT
NA	TRBV5-1	TRBJ2-3	CASSRGQITDTQYF	TGCGCCAGCAGCCGCGGACAGATTACAGATACGCAGTATTTT
TRBD1	TRBV29-1	TRBJ2-7	CSVDLRDSYEQYF	TGCAGCGTTGACCTCCGGGACAGTTACGAGCAGTACTTC
TRBD1	TRBV19	TRBJ2-7	CASSVDRTYEQYF	TGTGCCAGTAGTGTGGACAGGACCTACGAGCAGTACTTC
NA	TRBV7-7	TRBJ2-2	CASSLDLGGELFF	TGTGCTAGCAGCTTAGATCTCGGCGGGGAGCTGTTTTTT
TRBD1	TRBV11-2	TRBJ2-3	CASSVGTASTDTQYF	TGTGCCAGCAGCGTTGGGACAGCTAGCACAGATACGCAGTATTTT
NA	TRBV10-3	TRBJ1-1	CAIHGGSGTEAFF	TGTGCCATACATGGGGGCTCAGGCACTGAAGCTTTCTTT
NA	TRBV21-1	TRBJ2-2	CASNLGGAYTGELFF	TGTGCCAGCAATTTAGGGGGCGCGTATACCGGGGAGCTGTTTTTT
TRBD1	TRBV5-1	TRBJ2-5	CASSFGQGDQETQYF	TGCGCCAGCAGCTTCGGACAGGGAGATCAAGAGACCCAGTACTTC
NA	TRBV5-1	TRBJ1-1	CASSLRGSEAFF	TGCGCCAGCAGCTTGAGGGGATCTGAAGCTTTCTTT
TRBD1	TRBV4-1	TRBJ1-1	CASSPLSQGVNTEAFF	TGCGCCAGCAGCCCCCTTTCGCAGGGGGTAAACACTGAAGCTTTCTTT
NA	TRBV30	TRBJ2-1	CAWDGQNNEQFF	TGTGCCTGGGATGGACAGAACAATGAGCAGTTCTTC
TRBD1	TRBV6-1	TRBJ2-7	CASSEAGTGFYEQYF	TGTGCCAGCAGTGAGGCCGGGACAGGGTTCTACGAGCAGTACTTC
TRBD1	TRBV28	TRBJ1-5	CASRLEGAGQPQHF	TGTGCCAGCAGACTCGAGGGGGCAGGGCAGCCCCAGCATTTT
NA	TRBV10-3	TRBJ1-2	CATGVGGYTF	TGTGCCACAGGGGTCGGTGGCTACACCTTC
NA	TRBV6-1	TRBJ2-7	CASSELGAYEQYF	TGTGCCAGCAGTGAACTGGGGGCGTACGAGCAGTACTTC
NA	TRBV19	TRBJ1-5	CASSILEEGYSNQPQHF	TGTGCCAGTAGTATTTTGGAGGAGGGCTATAGCAATCAGCCCCAGCATTTT
TRBD2	TRBV6-5	TRBJ2-7	CASSGSQREGRQYF	TGTGCCAGCAGTGGCAGCCAGCGGGAGGGCCGGCAGTACTTC
NA	TRBV28	TRBJ1-2	CASRVFGGYGYTF	TGTGCCAGCAGGGTCTTTGGAGGCTATGGCTACACCTTC
TRBD2	TRBV6-5	TRBJ2-3	CASSRTGGRMDTQYF	TGTGCCAGCAGCCGTACGGGCGGGAGAATGGATACGCAGTATTTT
NA	TRBV4-3	TRBJ1-1	CASSLTEGNTEAFF	TGCGCCAGCAGCCTCACGGAGGGGAACACTGAAGCTTTCTTT